This TCR beta chain was captured in a study of blood T cell repertoires in COVID-19. Overall study context: The analysed material was cDNA or gDNA that came from T cells, B-cell-depleted T cells, or PBMCs.

Across 24 US areas, participants ranged in age from 18 to 89 years. Original methodology: Estimation of nucleated cell counts was performed using reference gene primer amplification. Using immunoSEQ multiplex PCR, the repertoire was profiled, and TCRdb retains in-frame clones only, with some absent. The V and J calls and clone size were taken over from that table, and D and trimming were inferred from the DNA. The table has 350,000 to 550,000 clones, roughly 87% seen once; the top ten hold under 2%. This clone turned up a few times. The sequencing input was PBMCs or T cells enriched from blood (not recorded which). This receptor was obtained from a woman between 18 and 30 years old with acute COVID-19.

The CDR3 nucleotides are TGTGCCACCAGTGATCCCGGGAGTGGGGCGGTCACCGGGGAGCTGTTTTTT. The encoded protein is CATSDPGSGAVTGELFF. V gene TRBV24-1 combines with J gene TRBJ2-2, with D possibly being TRBD2 (6 bases). The CDR3 length is 17 residues. Deletions cut 3 bases from V and 4 bases from J, with 17 bases between. Per germline, CDR1 KGHDR and CDR2 SFDVKD.